A selection of T cell receptor beta chains follows, all from one sample in a study of blood T cells in healthy people across ages. A single record per CDR3 protein comes from TCRdb applying MiXCR to the 5' RACE reads. The sample holds about 570,000 distinct CDR3 sequences, 27% seen once. This same sample was also taken into another study, of T cells of mothers and their children.

The source material was blood. All receptors come from a boy aged 2-9 years in good health. Both conserved end residues are part of each CDR3. D genes are given only for firm matches.

d_gene: TRBD1
len: 20
j_gene: TRBJ2-2
v_gene: TRBV4-1
CDR3aa: CASSLKFLTTTGWNTGELFF

d_gene: TRBD1
len: 15
j_gene: TRBJ2-2
v_gene: TRBV6-1
CDR3aa: CASSEVSDRDGEQFF

d_gene: NA
len: 13
j_gene: TRBJ2-3
v_gene: TRBV20-1
CDR3aa: CSALQLSTDTQYF

d_gene: TRBD1
len: 14
j_gene: TRBJ1-2
v_gene: TRBV27
CDR3aa: CASSSTGGGYGYTF

d_gene: TRBD2
len: 15
j_gene: TRBJ2-7
v_gene: TRBV10-3
CDR3aa: CAISVGLAGVYEQYF

d_gene: TRBD2
len: 16
j_gene: TRBJ2-4
v_gene: TRBV7-2
CDR3aa: CASSKTSGPAKNIQYF

d_gene: NA
len: 14
j_gene: TRBJ2-5
v_gene: TRBV20-1
CDR3aa: CSARLLDRKETQYF

d_gene: NA
len: 15
j_gene: TRBJ2-5
v_gene: TRBV29-1
CDR3aa: CSVEDNHGLGETQYF

d_gene: NA
len: 14
j_gene: TRBJ1-5
v_gene: TRBV7-9
CDR3aa: CASSLARLNQPQHF

d_gene: TRBD1
len: 14
j_gene: TRBJ1-4
v_gene: TRBV6-5
CDR3aa: CASRIQGAAEKLFF